This record covers a single T cell receptor (beta chain). This specimen comes from a study of blood T cells in healthy people across ages. A second PCR of about 6 to 12 cycles used a sample-barcoded 5' primer and a J-beta primer mix. One entry per CDR3 protein, called by TCRdb with MiXCR from the 5' RACE reads. In the table there are 500,000 to 650,000 distinct CDR3 sequences, over 25% of which are singletons. The CDR3 has 15 amino acids. Germline V gene sequence: CDR1 ENHRY, CDR2 SYGVKD. The ends lost 3 bases at V and 8 bases at J; junction bases unmatched: 8. The same sample was also used in a study of T cells of mothers and their children.

The TCR was taken from a boy aged 2 to 9 in good health. The chain recombines TRBV10-3 with TRBJ2-4, with 9 bases that match TRBD1. Sequencing was carried out using blood. As DNA, the CDR3 is TGTGCCATCAGTGAAGGACAGGGGAGGACGGACATTCAGTACTTC. Translating gives CAISEGQGRTDIQYF.